The rows below give T cell receptor beta chains drawn from one sample of a study of T cells in Graves' hyperthyroidism and ophthalmopathy. TCRdb re-derived calls from the multiplex PCR reads in MiXCR, one entry per CDR3 protein. The sample lists some 300,000 distinct CDR3 sequences; roughly a fifth were seen once. Sequencing was carried out using blood. The receptors shown here come from a man aged 50 to 60 with Graves' ophthalmopathy. Each CDR3 is given with its conserved first and last residue. A D gene is named only where the DNA matches it firmly. A clone size is listed for some rows: how often the clone was seen (once, few, many), or a class if it is expanded.

V	size	J	D	DNA	CDR3
TRBV12-3/TRBV12-4	few	TRBJ2-3	.	TGTGCCAGCAGGGGGAGTATGACAGATACGCAGTATTTT	CASRGSMTDTQYF
TRBV11-2	many	TRBJ2-2	.	TGTGCCAGCAGCTTCCCGACAGGGAACACCGGGGAGCTGTTTTTT	CASSFPTGNTGELFF
TRBV27	.	TRBJ2-5	TRBD1	TGTGCCAGCAGCGCCACAGGGGGGCACCAAGAGACCCAGTACTTC	CASSATGGHQETQYF
TRBV20-1	many	TRBJ2-7	TRBD1	TGCAGTGCTACCCAACAGGGGTCCGTGGATTACGAGCAGTACTTC	CSATQQGSVDYEQYF
TRBV29-1	.	TRBJ2-6	.	TGCAGCGTGGGCGGACATGCTGGGGCCAACGTCCTGACTTTC	CSVGGHAGANVLTF
TRBV5-1	few	TRBJ2-1	.	TGCGCCAGCGAATCGGCGGACTCCTACAATGAGCAGTTCTTC	CASESADSYNEQFF
TRBV7-9	few	TRBJ2-5	.	TGTGCCAGCAGCTTAGGGACTTTAGCGGTGTTAAAAGAGACCCAGTACTTC	CASSLGTLAVLKETQYF
TRBV20-1	many	TRBJ2-2	.	TGCAGTCGGTTGGGCAACACCGGGGAGCTGTTTTTT	CSRLGNTGELFF
TRBV30	few	TRBJ2-5	TRBD2	TGTGCCTCTACTATAGCGGGAGCCCAAGAGACCCAGTACTTC	CASTIAGAQETQYF
TRBV12-3/TRBV12-4	many	TRBJ2-7	.	TGTGCCAGCAGTCTTTCCAGAAGCCTCTACGAGCAGTACTTC	CASSLSRSLYEQYF
TRBV12-3/TRBV12-4	many	TRBJ2-5	TRBD1	TGTGCCAGCAGTTTGGGCCGGGACAGTCAAGAGACCCAGTACTTC	CASSLGRDSQETQYF
TRBV27	.	TRBJ2-3	TRBD2	TGTGCCAGCAAGGTAGCGGGAGGTTGGTCAGATACGCAGTATTTT	CASKVAGGWSDTQYF
TRBV30	few	TRBJ1-4	TRBD1	TGTGCCTGGAGCACCCCACCGGGACAGGGCTCCCGGGCAAATGAAAAACTGTTTTTT	CAWSTPPGQGSRANEKLFF
TRBV7-2	many	TRBJ2-7	.	TGTGCCAGCAGCTTATGGGCGACAGGTCGTTACGAGCAGTACTTC	CASSLWATGRYEQYF
TRBV5-6	few	TRBJ1-3	.	TGTGCCAGCAGTTACAGGAGGCCCTCTGGAAACACCATATATTTT	CASSYRRPSGNTIYF
TRBV7-9	.	TRBJ2-5	TRBD1	TGTGCCAGCAGCCGATATCGGGACAGGGACCAAGAGACCCAGTACTTC	CASSRYRDRDQETQYF
TRBV10-3	many	TRBJ2-6	.	TGTGCCATCAGTGAGGTGGACAGCTCTGGGGCCAACGTCCTGACTTTC	CAISEVDSSGANVLTF
TRBV7-2	many	TRBJ2-3	.	TGTGCCAGCAGCTCCAACAGGGTAGGAGCCGATACGCAGTATTTT	CASSSNRVGADTQYF
TRBV18	many	TRBJ2-7	.	TGTGCCAGCAGCCCTGCCTACGAGCAGTACTTC	CASSPAYEQYF
TRBV6-5	.	TRBJ1-2	.	TGTGCCAGCAGTTACTCGGGGGGTGCTAACTATGGCTACACCTTC	CASSYSGGANYGYTF
TRBV24-1	.	TRBJ2-3	TRBD1	TGTGCCACCAGTGAAGGACAGGGAACAGATACGCAGTATTTT	CATSEGQGTDTQYF
TRBV27	few	TRBJ2-7	.	TGTGCCAGCAGTGGCCGGGACAACTACGAGCAGTACTTC	CASSGRDNYEQYF
TRBV7-2	many	TRBJ2-1	.	TGTGCCAGCAGCTTGTCAATAGGGACCTACAATGAGCAGTTCTTC	CASSLSIGTYNEQFF
TRBV20-1	many	TRBJ2-7	.	TGCAGTGCTAGGGACAGATTCTACGAGCAGTACTTC	CSARDRFYEQYF
TRBV9	few	TRBJ2-1	.	TGTGCCAGCAGCCCCCGAGGAGCCTCCTACAATGAGCAGTTCTTC	CASSPRGASYNEQFF
TRBV30	many	TRBJ1-1	.	TGTGCCTGGAGTCTAGGCGGCTACACTGAAGCTTTCTTT	CAWSLGGYTEAFF
TRBV28	.	TRBJ2-4	TRBD1	TGTGCCAGCAGCCCAGGGGGAGACATTCAGTACTTC	CASSPGGDIQYF
TRBV5-1	few	TRBJ2-1	TRBD2	TGCGCCAGCAGCTTGGAAGCGGGAGGTACGTATGAGCAGTTCTTC	CASSLEAGGTYEQFF
TRBV2	.	TRBJ1-3	.	TGTGCCAGCAAGCGGGGGGGCTCTGGAAACACCATATATTTT	CASKRGGSGNTIYF
TRBV27	.	TRBJ2-1	TRBD2	TGTGCCAGCAGTCGCCTGGGTAGCGGGACGAGGAATGAGCAGTTCTTC	CASSRLGSGTRNEQFF
TRBV19	.	TRBJ1-2	.	TGTGCCAGCCAGATCGGAACTAACTATGGCTACACCTTC	CASQIGTNYGYTF
TRBV20-1	.	TRBJ1-5	.	TGCAGTGCTAATATGGATAGCAATCAGCCCCAGCATTTT	CSANMDSNQPQHF
TRBV7-2	many	TRBJ2-5	.	TGTGCCAGCAGCTCCCCCGGGGCCATAGCTGGGGAGACCCAGTACTTC	CASSSPGAIAGETQYF
TRBV2	few	TRBJ1-1	.	TGTGCCAGCAGTGTAGAGTCCACGAACACTGAAGCTTTCTTT	CASSVESTNTEAFF
TRBV11-2	many	TRBJ2-5	.	TGTGCCAGCAGCTTAGTGGGGGGAGAGACCCAGTACTTC	CASSLVGGETQYF
TRBV29-1	.	TRBJ1-1	TRBD1	TGCAGCGTTAGGACAGGGGGGACTGAAGCTTTCTTT	CSVRTGGTEAFF
TRBV15	few	TRBJ1-2	.	TGTGCCACCAGCGGACGCATAAGAACAGGGTCGGAGGGCTACACCTTC	CATSGRIRTGSEGYTF
TRBV5-4	many	TRBJ2-7	TRBD2	TGTGCCAGCAGCTCCCGACTAGCGGGCCACGAGCAGTACTTC	CASSSRLAGHEQYF
TRBV7-9	few	TRBJ1-5	TRBD1	TGTGCCAGCAGCGGGGGACAGGGATATAGCAATCAGCCCCAGCATTTT	CASSGGQGYSNQPQHF
TRBV11-2	many	TRBJ2-3	TRBD2	TGTGCCAGCAGCCCGGGCCCAGGGGCAGAACTAGCGGGAGTAGGAGATACGCAGTATTTT	CASSPGPGAELAGVGDTQYF
TRBV6-1	many	TRBJ2-5	.	TGTGCCAGCAGTGGTAGGGTTAGGCAAGAGACCCAGTACTTC	CASSGRVRQETQYF
TRBV27	.	TRBJ2-1	TRBD2	TGTGCCAGCAGTTTATCGCTAGCGGGAGGCCAGTGGTACAATGAGCAGTTCTTC	CASSLSLAGGQWYNEQFF
TRBV7-9	.	TRBJ2-1	.	TGTGCCAGCCTCCTCGCGGGGCTACAGAATGAGCAGTTCTTC	CASLLAGLQNEQFF
TRBV7-2	.	TRBJ2-3	.	TGTGCCAGCAGCCTCGGCGTGGGGGGAAATACGCAGTATTTT	CASSLGVGGNTQYF
TRBV9	few	TRBJ1-1	TRBD1	TGTGCCAGCAGCGTAACCCCGACAGGGGGCCCGTTCGAAGCTTTCTTT	CASSVTPTGGPFEAFF
TRBV6-5	.	TRBJ1-1	.	TGTGCCAGCAGTTACTCGGAGGGGGTCTCAACAGAAGCTTTCTTT	CASSYSEGVSTEAFF
TRBV7-9	.	TRBJ2-7	.	TGTGCCAGCAGCCACCCCAGGCGGTTCTACGAGCAGTACTTC	CASSHPRRFYEQYF
TRBV6-1	few	TRBJ1-5	TRBD1	TGTGCCAGCAGACCGGGACAGGATAATCAGCCCCAGCATTTT	CASRPGQDNQPQHF
TRBV4-1	.	TRBJ2-5	TRBD2	TGCGCCAGCAGCACCGGTTCCGGCGGGAGTCGAGAGACCCAGTACTTC	CASSTGSGGSRETQYF
TRBV20-1	few	TRBJ2-3	TRBD1	TGCAGTGCTTCCCCTCCGGATATGACAGGGGGTTACACAGATACGCAGTATTTT	CSASPPDMTGGYTDTQYF
TRBV6-2/TRBV6-3	.	TRBJ1-6	.	TGTGCCAGCACCCAAGGGACCGGCCTCCACTTT	CASTQGTGLHF
TRBV30	many	TRBJ2-3	TRBD1	TGTGCCTTTTTGGACAGGAACACCATACACACAGATACGCAGTATTTT	CAFLDRNTIHTDTQYF
TRBV9	few	TRBJ2-1	.	TGTGCCAGCAGCGGATCAGCCGGGTTTAGGGGCAATGAGCAGTTCTTC	CASSGSAGFRGNEQFF
TRBV20-1	many	TRBJ1-1	.	TGCAGTGCTGAGCCCGGATCCGGGGCTTTCTTT	CSAEPGSGAFF
TRBV19	few	TRBJ2-1	TRBD2	TGTGCCAGTAGTGGGGGACTAGCGGGAGTCTACAATGAGCAGTTCTTC	CASSGGLAGVYNEQFF
TRBV12-3/TRBV12-4	many	TRBJ2-1	TRBD1	TGTGCCAGCAGTTCAACAGGGGCCTCCTACAATGAGCAGTTCTTC	CASSSTGASYNEQFF
TRBV11-2	few	TRBJ2-2	.	TGTGCCAGCAGCTTATACCGGTCCGGGGAGCTGTTTTTT	CASSLYRSGELFF
TRBV5-1	.	TRBJ2-7	TRBD1	TGCGCCAGCAGCTTGGCACTCGGACAGGGGGCGGGCGAGCAGTACTTC	CASSLALGQGAGEQYF